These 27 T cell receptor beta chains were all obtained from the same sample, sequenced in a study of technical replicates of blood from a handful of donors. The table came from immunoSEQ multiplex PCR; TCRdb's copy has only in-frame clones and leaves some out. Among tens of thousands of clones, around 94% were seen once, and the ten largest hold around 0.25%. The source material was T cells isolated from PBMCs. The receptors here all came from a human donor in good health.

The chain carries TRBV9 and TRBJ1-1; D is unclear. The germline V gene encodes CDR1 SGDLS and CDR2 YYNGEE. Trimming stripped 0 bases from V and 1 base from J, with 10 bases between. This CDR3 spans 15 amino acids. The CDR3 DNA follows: TGTGCCAGCAGCGTAGCTGGTCCCGGGAACACTGAAGCTTTCTTT. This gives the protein CASSVAGPGNTEAFF.

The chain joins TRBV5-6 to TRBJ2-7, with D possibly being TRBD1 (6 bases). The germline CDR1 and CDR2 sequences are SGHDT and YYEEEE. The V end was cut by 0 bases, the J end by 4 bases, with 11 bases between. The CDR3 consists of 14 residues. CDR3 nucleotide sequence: TGTGCCAGCAGCTTGGCAGGGGAAAGGTACGAGCAGTACTTC. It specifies CASSLAGERYEQYF.

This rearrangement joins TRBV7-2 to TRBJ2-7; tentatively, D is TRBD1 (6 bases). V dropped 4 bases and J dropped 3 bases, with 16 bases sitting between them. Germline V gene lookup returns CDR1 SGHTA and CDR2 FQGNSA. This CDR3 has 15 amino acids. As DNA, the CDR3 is TGTGCCAGCAGCTCACAGGGACCCGGGGTCTACGAGCAGTACTTC. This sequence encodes CASSSQGPGVYEQYF.

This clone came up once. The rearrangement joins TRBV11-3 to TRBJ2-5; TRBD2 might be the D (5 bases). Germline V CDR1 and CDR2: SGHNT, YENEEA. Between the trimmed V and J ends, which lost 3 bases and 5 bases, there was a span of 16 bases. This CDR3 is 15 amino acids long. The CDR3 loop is CASSFSFGRVETQYF. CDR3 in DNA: TGTGCCAGCAGCTTTAGTTTTGGGCGGGTGGAGACCCAGTACTTC.

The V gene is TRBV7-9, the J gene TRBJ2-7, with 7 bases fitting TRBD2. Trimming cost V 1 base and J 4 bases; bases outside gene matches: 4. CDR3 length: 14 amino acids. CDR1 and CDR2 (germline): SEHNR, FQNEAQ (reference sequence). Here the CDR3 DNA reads TGTGCCAGCAGCTTAGGCGGGAGACTTTACGAGCAGTACTTC. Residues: CASSLGGRLYEQYF.

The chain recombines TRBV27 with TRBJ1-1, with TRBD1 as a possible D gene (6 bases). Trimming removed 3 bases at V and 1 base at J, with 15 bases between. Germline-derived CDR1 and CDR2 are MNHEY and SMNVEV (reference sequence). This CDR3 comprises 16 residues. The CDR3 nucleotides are TGTGCCAGCAGTTTCACGGCGGGGGGCTCGAACACTGAAGCTTTCTTT. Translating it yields CASSFTAGGSNTEAFF.

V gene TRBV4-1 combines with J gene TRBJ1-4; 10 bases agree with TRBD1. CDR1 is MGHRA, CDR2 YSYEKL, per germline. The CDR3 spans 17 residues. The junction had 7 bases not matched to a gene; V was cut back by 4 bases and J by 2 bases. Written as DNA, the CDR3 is TGCGCCAGCAGCCGCGGGACAGGGGAGAGCACTAATGAAAAACTGTTTTTT. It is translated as CASSRGTGESTNEKLFF.

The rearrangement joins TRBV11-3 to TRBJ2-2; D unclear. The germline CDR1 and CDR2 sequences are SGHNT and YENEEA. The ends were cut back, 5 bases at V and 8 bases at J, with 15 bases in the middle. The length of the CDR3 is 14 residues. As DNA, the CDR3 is TGTGCCAGCAGCGTTCTGGCGACTTCAGGGGAGCTGTTTTTT. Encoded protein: CASSVLATSGELFF. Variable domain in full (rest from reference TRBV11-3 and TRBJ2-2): EAGVVQSPRYKIIEKKQPVAFWCNPISGHNTLYWYLQNLGQGPELLIRYENEEAVDDSQLPKDRFSAERLKGVDSTLKIQPAELGDSAVYLCASSVLATSGELFFGEGSRLTVL.

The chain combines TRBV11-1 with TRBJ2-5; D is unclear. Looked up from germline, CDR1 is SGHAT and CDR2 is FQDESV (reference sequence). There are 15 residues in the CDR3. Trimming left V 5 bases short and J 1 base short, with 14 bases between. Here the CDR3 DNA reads TGTGCCAGCAGCCCCTTGAGCATCACCCAAGAGACCCAGTACTTC. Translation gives CASSPLSITQETQYF.

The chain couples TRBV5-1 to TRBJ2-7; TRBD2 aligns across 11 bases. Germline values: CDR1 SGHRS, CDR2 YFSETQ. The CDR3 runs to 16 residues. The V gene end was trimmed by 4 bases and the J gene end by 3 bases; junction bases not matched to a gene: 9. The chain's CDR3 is CASSEGTSGRGYEQYF. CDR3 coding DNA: TGCGCCAGCAGCGAGGGGACTAGCGGAAGGGGCTACGAGCAGTACTTC.

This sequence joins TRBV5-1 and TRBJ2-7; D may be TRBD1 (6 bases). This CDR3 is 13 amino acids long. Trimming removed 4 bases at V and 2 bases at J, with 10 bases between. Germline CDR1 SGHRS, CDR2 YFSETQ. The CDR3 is CASSPGHTYEQYF. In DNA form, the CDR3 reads TGCGCCAGCAGCCCGGGACATACCTACGAGCAGTACTTC.

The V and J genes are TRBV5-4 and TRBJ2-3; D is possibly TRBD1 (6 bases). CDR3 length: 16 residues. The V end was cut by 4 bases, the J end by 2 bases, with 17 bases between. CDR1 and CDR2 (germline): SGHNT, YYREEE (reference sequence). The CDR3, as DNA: TGTGCCAGCAGCCTGGGACATACTCTAACCACAGATACGCAGTATTTT. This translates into CASSLGHTLTTDTQYF. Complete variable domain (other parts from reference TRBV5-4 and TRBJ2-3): ETGVTQSPTHLIKTRGQQVTLRCSSQSGHNTVSWYQQALGQGPQFIFQYYREEENGRGNFPPRFSGLQFPNYSSELNVNALELDDSALYLCASSLGHTLTTDTQYFGPGTRLTVL.

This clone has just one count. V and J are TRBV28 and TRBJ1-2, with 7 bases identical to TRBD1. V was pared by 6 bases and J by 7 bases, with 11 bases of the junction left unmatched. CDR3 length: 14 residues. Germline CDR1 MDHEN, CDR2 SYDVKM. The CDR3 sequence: CASSSGGTVGGYTF. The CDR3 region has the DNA TGTGCCAGCAGCTCAGGGGGGACGGTGGGTGGCTACACCTTC.

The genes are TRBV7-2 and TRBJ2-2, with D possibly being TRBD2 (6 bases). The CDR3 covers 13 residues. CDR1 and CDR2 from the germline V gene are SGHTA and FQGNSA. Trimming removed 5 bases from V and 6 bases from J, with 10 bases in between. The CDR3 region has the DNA TGTGCCAGCAGCCTCTGGAGGGCCGGGGAGCTGTTTTTT. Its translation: CASSLWRAGELFF.

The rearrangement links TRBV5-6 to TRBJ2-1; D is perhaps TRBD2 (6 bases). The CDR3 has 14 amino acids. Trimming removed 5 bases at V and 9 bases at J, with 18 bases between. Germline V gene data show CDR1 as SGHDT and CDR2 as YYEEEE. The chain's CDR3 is CASRGGEGRSEQFF. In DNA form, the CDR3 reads TGTGCCAGCAGGGGGGGAGAGGGGAGAAGTGAGCAGTTCTTC.

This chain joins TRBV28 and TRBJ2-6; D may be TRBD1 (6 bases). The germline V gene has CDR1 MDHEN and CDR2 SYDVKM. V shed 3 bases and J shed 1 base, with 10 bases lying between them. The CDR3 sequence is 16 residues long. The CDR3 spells CASSFPTGSGANVLTF. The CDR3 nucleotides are TGTGCCAGCAGTTTTCCCACAGGGTCTGGGGCCAACGTCCTGACTTTC. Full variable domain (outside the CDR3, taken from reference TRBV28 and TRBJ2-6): DVKVTQSSRYLVKRTGEKVFLECVQDMDHENMFWYRQDPGLGLRLIYFSYDVKMKEKGDIPEGYSVSREKKERFSLILESASTNQTSMYLCASSFPTGSGANVLTFGAGSRLTVL.

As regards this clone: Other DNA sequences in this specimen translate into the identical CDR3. Here the CDR3 reads CASSPRDSYEQYF. The CDR3 region has the DNA TGTGCCAGCTCACCACGGGACAGCTACGAGCAGTACTTC. The genes are TRBV18 and TRBJ2-7; 7 bases are shared with TRBD1. Germline V CDR1 and CDR2: KGHSH, LQKENI. The CDR3 is 13 residues long. The J segment lost 3 bases and the V segment lost 1 base, leaving 0 bases of the junction unmatched.

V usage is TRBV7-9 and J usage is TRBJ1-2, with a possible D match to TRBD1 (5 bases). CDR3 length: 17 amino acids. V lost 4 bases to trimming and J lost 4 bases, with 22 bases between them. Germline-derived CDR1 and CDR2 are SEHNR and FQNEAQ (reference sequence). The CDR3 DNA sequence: TGTGCCAGCAGCTCAGGACGGCTTGGGGGAGGGGTCTATGGCTACACCTTC. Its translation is CASSSGRLGGGVYGYTF.

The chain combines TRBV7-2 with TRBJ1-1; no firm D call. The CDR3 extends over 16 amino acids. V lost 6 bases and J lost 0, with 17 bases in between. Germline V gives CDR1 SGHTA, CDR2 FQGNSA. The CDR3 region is CASSLESPSMNTEAFF. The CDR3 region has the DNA TGTGCCAGCAGTCTAGAGTCTCCAAGCATGAACACTGAAGCTTTCTTT.

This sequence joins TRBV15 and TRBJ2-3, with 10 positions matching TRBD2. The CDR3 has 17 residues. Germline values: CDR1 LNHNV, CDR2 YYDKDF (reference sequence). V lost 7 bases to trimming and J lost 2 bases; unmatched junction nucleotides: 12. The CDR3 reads CATKEPSGRGDTDTQYF. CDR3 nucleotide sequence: TGTGCCACCAAGGAACCGAGCGGGAGGGGTGACACAGATACGCAGTATTTT.

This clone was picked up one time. CDR3: CASSLHGGKAFF. The CDR3 nucleotides read TGTGCCAGCAGCTTACATGGGGGCAAGGCTTTCTTT. The J gene is TRBJ1-1, the V gene TRBV11-2, with a weak D call TRBD1 (6 bases). The CDR3 runs to 12 residues. V was trimmed by 2 bases and J by 11 bases, leaving 12 bases between them. Germline CDR1 and CDR2: SGHAT and FQNNGV.

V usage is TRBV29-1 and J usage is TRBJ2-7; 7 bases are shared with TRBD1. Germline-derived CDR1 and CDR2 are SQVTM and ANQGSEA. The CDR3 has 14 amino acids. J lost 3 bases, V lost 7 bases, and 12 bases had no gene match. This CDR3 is CSANSKGANYEQYF. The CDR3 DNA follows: TGCAGCGCGAATAGCAAGGGGGCAAACTACGAGCAGTACTTC.

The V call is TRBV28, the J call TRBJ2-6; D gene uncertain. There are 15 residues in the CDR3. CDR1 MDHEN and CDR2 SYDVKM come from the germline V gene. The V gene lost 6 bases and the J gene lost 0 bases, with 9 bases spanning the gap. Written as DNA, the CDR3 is TGTGCCAGCAGCTTCACAGTCTCTGGGGCCAACGTCCTGACTTTC. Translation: CASSFTVSGANVLTF.

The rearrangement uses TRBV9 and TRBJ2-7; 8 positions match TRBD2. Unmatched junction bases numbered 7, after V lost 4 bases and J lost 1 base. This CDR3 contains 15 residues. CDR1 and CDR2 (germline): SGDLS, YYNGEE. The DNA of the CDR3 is TGTGCCAGCAGCTCGCGGACGGGGGGGTCCTACGAGCAGTACTTC. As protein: CASSSRTGGSYEQYF.

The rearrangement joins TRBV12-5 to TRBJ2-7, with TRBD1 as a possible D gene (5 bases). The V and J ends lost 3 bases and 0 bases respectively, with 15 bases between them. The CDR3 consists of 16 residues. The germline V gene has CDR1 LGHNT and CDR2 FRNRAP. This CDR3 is CASGFNTGARSYEQYF. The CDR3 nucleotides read TGTGCTAGTGGTTTTAACACAGGAGCCCGCTCCTACGAGCAGTACTTC.

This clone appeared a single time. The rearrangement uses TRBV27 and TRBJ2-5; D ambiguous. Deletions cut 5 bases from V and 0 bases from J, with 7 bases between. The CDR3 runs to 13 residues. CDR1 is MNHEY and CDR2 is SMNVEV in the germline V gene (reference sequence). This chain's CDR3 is CASSPTHQETQYF. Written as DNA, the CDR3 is TGTGCCAGCAGTCCTACGCACCAAGAGACCCAGTACTTC.

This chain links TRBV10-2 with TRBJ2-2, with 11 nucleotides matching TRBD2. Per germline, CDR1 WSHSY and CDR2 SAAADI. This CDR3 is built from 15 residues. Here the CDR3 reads CATSGSSRNTGELFF. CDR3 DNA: TGCGCTACTAGCGGGAGTTCGCGGAACACCGGGGAGCTGTTTTTT.